A single sample is the source of the 7 T cell receptor beta chains below, sequenced in a study of OX40 agonist ivuxolimab in advanced cancers. Libraries were prepared by immunoSEQ multiplex PCR; TCRdb keeps only in-frame clonotypes and omits some of them. This sample yields some 68,000 clones, of which roughly nine tenths are seen a single time; roughly 10% belongs to the top ten. Material: CD4+ or CD8+ T cells sorted from blood, obtained in a trial of the OX40 agonist ivuxolimab. The receptors derive from an adult with an advanced solid tumor such as melanoma, head and neck, liver or kidney cancer.

V and J are TRBV10-3 and TRBJ2-1; maybe TRBD2 (6 bases). CDR1 ENHRY and CDR2 SYGVKD come from the germline V gene. CDR3 length equals 15 residues. V dropped 6 bases and J dropped 0 bases, with 12 bases sitting between them. The CDR3 DNA reads TGTGCCATCAGGGGAACTAGCTCCTCCTACAATGAGCAGTTCTTC. This gives the protein CAIRGTSSSYNEQFF.

This chain connects TRBV2 to TRBJ1-2; D unclear. CDR1 is SNHLY and CDR2 is FYNNEI in the germline V gene. This CDR3 is 11 amino acids long. Trimming took off 3 bases at V and 5 bases at J, with 4 bases between the two ends. The CDR3: CASSDEYGYTF. Written as DNA, the CDR3 is TGTGCCAGCAGTGATGAGTATGGCTACACCTTC.

The rearrangement links TRBV6-6 to TRBJ1-5; D is unresolved. Germline V gives CDR1 MNHNY, CDR2 SVGAGI (reference sequence). The germline V and J ends were trimmed by 2 bases and 8 bases, with 7 bases remaining between them. The CDR3 extends over 12 amino acids. This chain's CDR3 is CASSYDTEPQHF. The CDR3 DNA reads as TGTGCCAGCAGTTACGACACAGAGCCCCAGCATTTT.

The V and J genes are TRBV28 and TRBJ1-1; D gene unclear. The CDR3 spans 11 residues. V lost 3 bases and J lost 10, with 9 bases in between. Germline V CDR1 and CDR2: MDHEN, SYDVKM. DNA of the CDR3: TGTGCCAGCAGTTTTGCCGGCGCAGCTTTCTTT. It encodes CASSFAGAAFF.

The chain joins TRBV19 to TRBJ1-4, with D possibly being TRBD1 (6 bases). The germline V and J ends were trimmed by 7 bases and 8 bases, with 14 bases remaining between them. Germline V gene lookup returns CDR1 LNHDA and CDR2 SQIVND (reference sequence). The CDR3 covers 13 residues. The CDR3, as DNA: TGTGCCAGTAATCGGGGGCGCGAAGAAAAACTGTTTTTT. This sequence encodes CASNRGREEKLFF. Full variable domain (missing parts from reference TRBV19 and TRBJ1-4): DGGITQSPKYLFRKEGQNVTLSCEQNLNHDAMYWYRQDPGQGLRLIYYSQIVNDFQKGDIAEGYSVSREKKESFPLTVTSAQKNPTAFYLCASNRGREEKLFFGSGTQLSVL.

The chain couples TRBV2 to TRBJ2-1, with D tentatively TRBD1 (7 bases). CDR1 is SNHLY, CDR2 FYNNEI, per germline. This CDR3 is built from 15 residues. V was cut by 2 bases and J by 4 bases, with 12 bases left in between. The CDR3 loop is CASSEWQGGYNEQFF. The CDR3 DNA reads as TGTGCCAGCAGTGAATGGCAGGGGGGTTACAATGAGCAGTTCTTC.

The chain joins TRBV6-1 to TRBJ2-2, with D perhaps matching TRBD1 or TRBD2 (5 bases each). This CDR3 is built from 15 residues. The germline CDR1 and CDR2 sequences are MNHNS and SASEGT. Trimming removed 7 bases at V and 1 base at J, with 13 bases between. CDR3 loop: CASNRGDVNTGELFF. The CDR3 DNA follows: TGTGCCAGCAACCGTGGGGACGTGAACACCGGGGAGCTGTTTTTT.